In its sample, the clone carrying this T cell receptor beta chain was seen once. Authors' analysis steps: Estimation of nucleated cell counts was performed using reference gene primer amplification. Sequencing was performed with immunoSEQ multiplex PCR; in TCRdb, only in-frame clones are kept and a portion is missing. V, J and clone size are those of that table, while D and trimming were read from the DNA. The sample includes about 400,000 clones, around nine tenths seen only once; the top ten take approximately 9.3%. Germline V gives CDR1 MDHEN, CDR2 SYDVKM. The J segment lost 0 bases and the V segment lost 6 bases, leaving 8 bases of the junction unmatched. The CDR3 runs 16 residues. Those who participated ranged in age from roughly 18 to 89 years and resided in approximately 26 US areas. Assignments of participants to cohorts depended upon their own reported clinical history. Two negative PCRs, clearance, or symptom resolution were required of recovered Cohort 3 donors.

This sample was included in a study of blood T cell repertoires in COVID-19. V usage is TRBV28 and J usage is TRBJ1-3; 7 bases line up with TRBD1. The material sequenced was PBMCs or T cells enriched from blood (not recorded which). The clonotype comes from a woman aged 45-60 years who had recovered from COVID-19. The CDR3 DNA follows: TGTGCCAGCAGGGAGACAGGGAGGTTCTCTGGAAACACCATATATTTT. Translated: CASRETGRFSGNTIYF.